This T cell receptor beta chain was identified in a study of cytomegalovirus exposure and HLA in healthy donors (TCRdb year 2017). Regarding the research as a whole: An earlier analysis of 587 of the donors reported 276 Gb of sequence data and 90 million to 120 million unique TCR beta sequences obtained from 180 million or so T cells. Every repertoire in the discovery cohort had been generated on one and the same sequencing platform. An earlier analysis of 500 to 750 of the donors applied high-throughput TCR beta sequencing to assess whether each TCR beta V gene segment acted as functional or pseudogenic. To study patterns of TCR occurrence, a later analysis re-analyzed previously published TCR beta repertoires from 550 to 800 donors and added high-resolution HLA genotyping. HLA typing included class I and class II loci at four-digit resolution. Approximately 300 gigabases of sequencing data and around 85 million unique TCR sequences made up an early release that covered about 640 HLA-typed donors. Along with the approximately 600-subject first cohort, a separate validation cohort of over a hundred different subjects was used. Alongside the repertoire data, information on donor age, sex, ethnicity and CMV serostatus was compiled. The study profiled the T cell repertoires of under 700 subjects by immunosequencing and related them to cytomegalovirus serostatus. Among approximately 370 genotyped donors of the cohort, an average of roughly 230,000 unique TCR beta nucleotide sequences was sequenced per donor, of which roughly 17% were non-productive. The number of typed donors differed by locus: about 620-630 for A, B, C, DRB1 and DQB1; 500 to 550 for DQA1; 606 for DPA1; and about 470 for DPB1. The study aimed to test whether cataloging public T cell receptors could reveal signatures of past pathogen exposure. To predict cytomegalovirus infection status, the study brought together high-throughput TCR immunosequencing, statistical association of individual TCRs with disease status, and machine learning. A few DR-DQ haplotypes were treated as single units for association and clustering because of strong linkage in the cohort. The later analysis used no new phenotypic data to find candidate immune exposures, relying instead on TCR beta sequences and their occurrence across donors. A later genetic analysis took genome-wide SNP genotypes for about 55% of the 666 donors and used that subset as a discovery cohort. The genetic ancestry cluster associated with self-reported Caucasian donors included 81% of the 300 to 400 genotyped donors.

In its sample, this clone was seen once. Its antigen specificity is not known. Within one base of it there is no much larger clone, and no base qualities were kept. The study at large found these results: In both the original and validation cohorts, the classifier was reported to diagnose cytomegalovirus status with high specificity and sensitivity. Strong co-occurrence of HLA alleles, especially DR and DQ, made assigning TCR associations to individual alleles difficult. In a later analysis, HLA-associated TCR beta chains were found to be more clonally expanded and to have lower generation probabilities than equally common non-associated chains. In a later analysis, most CMV-associated TCR beta chains were found to appear HLA-restricted, with HLA associations seemingly driven largely by CMV exposure. The authors suggested that the approach could potentially be extended to other disease states and immunological phenotypes. Broadly in line with IMGT annotations, most TCR beta V segments showed up in productive rearrangements about 87% or about 30% of the time in an earlier analysis of 587 of the donors. In a later analysis, TCR association rates were found to vary across HLA loci, with the most associated TCRs seen for DRB1 alleles and the fewest for HLA-C alleles. Correlated functional status among segregating V segments might be attributable to linkage disequilibrium, but an unknown experimental factor could not be ruled out. Most TCR sequences were observed very rarely across donors, whereas some public TCRs were present in many individuals. About 17 rarely observed V segments, including chromosome 9 orphons, were excluded from the earlier analysis of almost 600 of the donors because counts were too low. Presence/absence analyses assumed roughly uniform sequencing depth across donors, an assumption that may not hold. According to a later analysis, parvovirus B19, influenza, CMV and Epstein-Barr virus appeared linked to several top co-occurrence clusters. The cohort was sequenced for TCR beta chains only, and without alpha or paired-chain data the features that could be detected were limited. A few of the identified cytomegalovirus-associated TCR beta chains were confirmed in vitro to be specific for cytomegalovirus antigens. Some IMGT-functional V segments, including TRBV6-2 and TRBV6-3, could not be distinguished by the 87-base-pair reads and were therefore excluded. A later genetic analysis associated a missense DCLRE1C variant with V-gene and J-gene trimming of TCR beta chains, and an independent cohort replicated the association. A further reported finding was that TCR beta sequences accurately predicted the HLA-A and HLA-B alleles for most subjects in the first cohort. Compared with the roughly 710-donor mean, donors in an Asian-associated ancestry cluster had fewer N-insertions in productive TCRs, according to a later genetic analysis. At a false discovery rate of 0.05, a later analysis linked around 17,000 TCR beta sequences to specific HLA alleles. The study gave a list of about 160 TCR beta chains associated with cytomegalovirus. Because some donors lacked HLA typing at each locus, the association tests relied only on the typed subset. A cluster of highly shared sequence variants was judged likely to represent a technical artifact of the sequencing pipeline. Immune exposure information for the cohort was limited to CMV serostatus.

Cut back by 1 base and 4 bases, the V and J ends lie 7 bases apart. Based on the germline V gene, the CDR1 and CDR2 sequences are MGHRA and YSYEKL. The CDR3, cysteine through phenylalanine, is 14 amino acids long. CDR3 DNA is the only sequence kept; it has 42 bases, read in frame from the first base. The library was built by means of the immunoSEQ multiplex PCR assay. For the multiplex PCR, a mixture combining 60 forward primers for TCR Vbeta segments and 13 reverse primers for TCR Jbeta segments was used. Amplification of the CDR3 region of rearranged TCR beta genes was performed with a multiplex PCR assay on genomic DNA. Amplified TCR beta libraries were sequenced as 87-base-pair reads on the Illumina HiSeq System. The authors processed their data as follows. A later analysis counted about 76 million unique TCR beta chains across the 700 or so repertoires, and around 9.9 million of these chains were shared by at least two donors. To remove PCR and sequencing errors, raw reads were error-corrected and collapsed into unique sequences using a nearest-neighbor algorithm that merged closely related sequences. CDR3 sequences were aligned to IMGT reference sequences to assign V, D and J gene segments. Each retained sequence needed at least a six-nucleotide match to both a V gene segment and a J gene segment. A rearrangement counted as productive if the CDR3 had no stop codons and remained in frame with V and J, and every other rearrangement counted as non-productive. CDR3 was defined by IMGT convention, running from the second conserved V-encoded cysteine to the conserved J-encoded phenylalanine. The earlier analysis of about 560 of the donors excluded any sequence lacking an unambiguous match to a single V gene segment. In an earlier analysis of several hundred of the donors, V segments were called functional above 56.7% productive rearrangements and were called segregating when the between-donor standard deviation exceeded 5%. A statistical classification framework was built for diagnosing cytomegalovirus status from the catalog of TCR beta chain sequences. A later analysis assigned V and J genes by comparing TCR nucleotide sequences with IMGT/GENE-DB human TR gene sequences. A later analysis assigned CDR3 sequences and most-parsimonious VDJ recombination scenarios with the TCRdist pipeline. A later analysis defined each TCR beta chain by its CDR3 amino acid sequence plus V-gene family, and excluded reads lacking a unique V-gene family. A later analysis removed 592 highly shared, low-generation-probability nucleotide sequences to deal with suspected cross-contamination and a sequencing artifact. A later analysis calculated a clonal expansion index for each public chain from normalized within-repertoire ranks of inferred template counts. A later analysis computed generation probabilities with a VDJ recombination model fitted to out-of-frame rearrangements, and checked the results against IGoR. Hypergeometric tests were used in a later analysis to score TCR-TCR, TCR-HLA and TCR-CMV co-occurrence, with a repertoire-size bias correction applied to the TCR pairs. False discovery rates were estimated in a later analysis by permuting HLA or CMV assignments 20 times. A later analysis grouped co-occurring TCRs with DBSCAN, adding TCRdist sequence similarity when clustering within HLA-allele-positive subsets. For co-occurrence clustering, repertoires with fewer than 30,000 or more than 120,000 public chains were excluded, along with roughly five repertoires with anomalous nucleotide sharing. TCRdb re-hosts the immuneACCESS table, in-frame sequences only. Its copies lack some clones; in the studies checked, an unresolved V gene accounts for under half of them, and the cause for the rest is not known. D and trimming were read from the DNA, whereas the V and J calls and clone size are those reported in that table. The sample table lists 150,000 to 200,000 clones, roughly four fifths of them with a count of one. The leading ten clones occupy approximately 3.6% of the sample.

The cohort consisted of 600 or so healthy bone marrow donors. At the time of sampling, every cohort member was nominally healthy, though immune exposures that went unrecorded were likely present. The donor was CMV seropositive and belonged to the group of 250 to 350 seropositive cohort members. A peripheral blood sample was collected from each donor, and TCR beta sequencing was performed on peripheral blood mononuclear cells. The Qiagen DNeasy Blood Extraction Kit was used to extract genomic DNA from the blood cell samples. The clonotype was recovered from a man in his forties in good health and CMV-seropositive. Rearrangement joined TRBV4-1 to TRBJ2-2; the D gene is perhaps TRBD1, on 6 matching bases. Sample: PBMCs. The CDR3 has the sequence CASSQGQVTGELFF. The nucleotides are TGCGCCAGCAGCCAAGGACAGGTCACCGGGGAGCTGTTTTTT.